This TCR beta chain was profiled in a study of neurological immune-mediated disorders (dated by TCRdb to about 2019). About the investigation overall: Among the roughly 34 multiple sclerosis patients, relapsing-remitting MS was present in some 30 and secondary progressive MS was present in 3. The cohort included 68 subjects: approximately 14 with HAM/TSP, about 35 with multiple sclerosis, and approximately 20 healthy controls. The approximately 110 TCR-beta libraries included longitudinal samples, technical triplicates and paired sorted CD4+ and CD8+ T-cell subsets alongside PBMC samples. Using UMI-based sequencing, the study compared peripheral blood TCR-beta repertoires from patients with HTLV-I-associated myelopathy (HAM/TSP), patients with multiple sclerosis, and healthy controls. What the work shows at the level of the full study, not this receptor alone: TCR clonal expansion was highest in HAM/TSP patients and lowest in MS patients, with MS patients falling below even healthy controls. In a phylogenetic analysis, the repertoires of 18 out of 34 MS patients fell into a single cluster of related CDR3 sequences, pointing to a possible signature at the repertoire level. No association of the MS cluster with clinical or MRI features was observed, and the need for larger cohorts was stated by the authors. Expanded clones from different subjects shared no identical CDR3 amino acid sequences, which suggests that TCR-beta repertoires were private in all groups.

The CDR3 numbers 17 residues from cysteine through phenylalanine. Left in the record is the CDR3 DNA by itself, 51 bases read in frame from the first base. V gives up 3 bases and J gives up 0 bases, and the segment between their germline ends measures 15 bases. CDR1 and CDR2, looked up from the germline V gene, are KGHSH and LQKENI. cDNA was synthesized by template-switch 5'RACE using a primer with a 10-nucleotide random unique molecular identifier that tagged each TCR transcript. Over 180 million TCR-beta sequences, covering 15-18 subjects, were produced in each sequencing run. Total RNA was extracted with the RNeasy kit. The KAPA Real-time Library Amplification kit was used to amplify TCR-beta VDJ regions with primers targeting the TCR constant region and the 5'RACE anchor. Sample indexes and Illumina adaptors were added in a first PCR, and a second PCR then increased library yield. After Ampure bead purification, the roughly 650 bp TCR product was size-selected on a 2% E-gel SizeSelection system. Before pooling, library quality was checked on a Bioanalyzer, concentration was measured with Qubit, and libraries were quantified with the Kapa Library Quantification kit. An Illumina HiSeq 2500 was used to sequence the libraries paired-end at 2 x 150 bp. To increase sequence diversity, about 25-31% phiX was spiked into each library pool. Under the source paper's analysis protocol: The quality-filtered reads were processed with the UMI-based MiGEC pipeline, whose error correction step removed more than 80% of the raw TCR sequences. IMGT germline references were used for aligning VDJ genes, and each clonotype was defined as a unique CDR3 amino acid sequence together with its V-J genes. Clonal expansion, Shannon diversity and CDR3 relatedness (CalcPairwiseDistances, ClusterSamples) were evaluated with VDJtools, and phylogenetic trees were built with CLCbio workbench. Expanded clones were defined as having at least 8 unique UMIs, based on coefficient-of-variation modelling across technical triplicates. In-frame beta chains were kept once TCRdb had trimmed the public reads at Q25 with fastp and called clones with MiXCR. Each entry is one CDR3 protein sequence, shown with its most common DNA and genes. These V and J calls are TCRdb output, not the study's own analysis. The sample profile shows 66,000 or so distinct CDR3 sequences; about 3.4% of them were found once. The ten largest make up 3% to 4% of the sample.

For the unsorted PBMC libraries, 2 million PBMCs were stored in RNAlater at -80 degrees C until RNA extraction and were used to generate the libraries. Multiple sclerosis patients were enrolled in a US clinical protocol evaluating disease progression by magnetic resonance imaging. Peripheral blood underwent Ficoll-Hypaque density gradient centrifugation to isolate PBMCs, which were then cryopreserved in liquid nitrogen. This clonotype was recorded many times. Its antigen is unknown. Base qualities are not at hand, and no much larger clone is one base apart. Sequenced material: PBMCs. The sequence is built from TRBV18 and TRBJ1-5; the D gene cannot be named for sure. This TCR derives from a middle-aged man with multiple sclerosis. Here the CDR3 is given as CASSPPQAAASNQPQHF. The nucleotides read TGTGCCAGCTCACCCCCTCAGGCAGCGGCTAGCAATCAGCCCCAGCATTTT.